These 23 T cell receptor beta chains came from one sample sequenced in a study of shared clonotypes between healthy human individuals. Profiled with immunoSEQ multiplex PCR; TCRdb holds only in-frame clones, not every one. The sample shows 2 million to 2.5 million clones, approximately 94% of them seen only once. Source material: naive CD4+ T cells from PBMCs. Subset indicated: CD45RA+ positively selected. These receptors originate from a man aged 18 to 30 in good health. Some clones in this sample may be carry-over from other donors' samples.

Only a few counts were recorded for this clone. V gene TRBV5-1 combines with J gene TRBJ2-5; perhaps TRBD2 as D (6 bases). Germline assignment: CDR1 SGHRS and CDR2 YFSETQ. V was cut by 3 bases and J by 6 bases, with 15 bases left in between. CDR3 length: 14 amino acids. For the CDR3, the DNA is TGCGCCAGCAGCTCCTCCGGGAGCGGAAAGACCCAGTACTTC. Translated: CASSSSGSGKTQYF.

The chain recombines TRBV13 with TRBJ2-7, with 12 bases fitting TRBD2. This CDR3 has 16 residues. Trimming removed 3 bases from V and 7 bases from J; junction bases left unmatched: 10. The V gene's germline CDR1 is PRHDT and CDR2 FYEKMQ (reference sequence). CDR3 coding DNA: TGTGCCAGCAGCTTCGACAGACTAGCGGGAGTAGATGAGCAGTACTTC. Its translation: CASSFDRLAGVDEQYF.

V is TRBV29-1 and J is TRBJ2-1, with a weak D call TRBD2 (5 bases). Germline assignment: CDR1 SQVTM and CDR2 ANQGSEA. Between the trimmed V and J ends, which lost 4 bases and 5 bases, there was a span of 18 bases. The CDR3 covers 15 residues. Here the CDR3 reads CSVAPRLTPNNEQFF. In nucleotides, the CDR3 is TGCAGCGTTGCCCCCCGACTAACCCCTAACAATGAGCAGTTCTTC.

Regarding this clone: The CDR3 does not close with the conserved phenylalanine or tryptophan, likely indicating a read error. This rearrangement joins TRBV11-2 to TRBJ1-2; no clear D. The CDR3 length is 15 residues. Trimming pared 4 bases from V and 5 bases from J, leaving 17 bases between. Germline assignment: CDR1 SGHAT and CDR2 FQNNGV. The CDR3 loop reads CASSSPSVLGYGYTY. The CDR3, as DNA: TGTGCCAGCAGCTCCCCCTCAGTTTTAGGTTATGGCTACACCTAC.

Here the CDR3 DNA reads TGTGCCAGCAGCCGCCTTGGTGGTAGCGGGAGTTTGGATGAGCAGTTCTTC. Its protein is CASSRLGGSGSLDEQFF. V is TRBV11-2 and J is TRBJ2-1; 9 nucleotides match TRBD2. The length of the CDR3 is 17 residues. The V and J ends lost 5 bases and 8 bases, in that order; junction bases with no gene match: 16. Germline V gives CDR1 SGHAT, CDR2 FQNNGV. The full variable domain, rest sourced from reference TRBV11-2 and TRBJ2-1, is EAGVAQSPRYKIIEKRQSVAFWCNPISGHATLYWYQQILGQGPKLLIQFQNNGVVDDSQLPKDRFSAERLKGVDSTLKIQPAKLEDSAVYLCASSRLGGSGSLDEQFFGPGTRLTVL.

The rearrangement joins TRBV7-3 to TRBJ2-3, with TRBD2 matching 13 bases. The V gene's germline CDR1 is SGHTA and CDR2 FQGTGA. The CDR3 length is 16 residues. J lost 7 bases, V lost 2 bases, and 6 bases had no gene match. In DNA, the CDR3 is TGTGCCAGCAGCTTAGAGGGACTAGCGGGATCGTATACGCAGTATTTT. Its protein product is CASSLEGLAGSYTQYF. The whole variable domain, filled in from reference TRBV7-3 and TRBJ2-3, reads GAGVSQTPSNKVTEKGKYVELRCDPISGHTALYWYRQSLGQGPEFLIYFQGTGAADDSGLPNDRFFAVRPEGSVSTLKIQRTERGDSAVYLCASSLEGLAGSYTQYFGPGTRLTVL.

The genes are TRBV18 and TRBJ1-4, with D uncertain. The germline V gene encodes CDR1 KGHSH and CDR2 LQKENI. V was cut by 0 bases and J by 8 bases, with 7 bases left in between. CDR3 length: 13 amino acids. DNA of the CDR3: TGTGCCAGCTCACCACCGACCGCAGAAAAACTGTTTTTT. Its translation is CASSPPTAEKLFF.

This chain links TRBV4-2 with TRBJ2-1; 9 positions agree with TRBD2. The CDR3 length is 19 residues. The J segment lost 4 bases and the V segment lost 0 bases, leaving 13 bases of the junction unmatched. Germline V lookup: CDR1 LGHNA, CDR2 YNFKEQ. DNA of the CDR3: TGTGCCAGCAGCCAAGATCCTATGTGGGCTAGCGGGAAATACAATGAGCAGTTCTTC. It yields the protein CASSQDPMWASGKYNEQFF.

V usage is TRBV6-6 and J usage is TRBJ2-2; TRBD2 aligns across 9 bases. The V and J ends lost 0 bases and 4 bases, in that order; junction bases with no gene match: 3. The CDR3 contains 16 residues. From germline, CDR1 is MNHNY and CDR2 SVGAGI (reference sequence). Here the CDR3 reads CASSYSSGGRTGELFF. The DNA of the CDR3 is TGTGCCAGCAGTTACTCGAGCGGGGGGCGCACCGGGGAGCTGTTTTTT.

The J gene is TRBJ2-7, the V gene TRBV6-5; 10 bases fit TRBD2. Germline V CDR1 and CDR2: MNHEY, SVGAGI. There are 15 residues in the CDR3. V lost 4 bases to trimming and J lost 3 bases; unmatched junction nucleotides: 6. CDR3 loop: CASSLLAGRNYEQYF. CDR3 coding DNA: TGTGCCAGCAGTTTACTAGCGGGAAGGAACTACGAGCAGTACTTC.

J is TRBJ1-2 and V is TRBV4-1; no clear D gene. In germline, CDR1 is MGHRA, CDR2 YSYEKL. Trimming cost V 0 bases and J 7 bases, with 9 bases left between them. The CDR3 has 13 residues. Here the CDR3 DNA reads TGCGCCAGCAGCCAAGACTCTTGGATTGGCTACACCTTC. This translates into CASSQDSWIGYTF.

Note on this clone: This same CDR3 is encoded by further DNA sequences in the sample. The CDR3 sequence is CASSLQRNYGYTF. The CDR3 DNA reads TGTGCCAGCAGTTTACAGCGTAACTATGGCTACACCTTC. The chain couples TRBV27 to TRBJ1-2, with unresolved D. Germline lookup yields CDR1 MNHEY and CDR2 SMNVEV (reference sequence). The CDR3 length is 13 residues. Trimming stripped 2 bases from V and 1 base from J, with 5 bases between.

The rearrangement joins TRBV6-4 to TRBJ2-2, with no clear D. The CDR3 totals 13 residues. The V and J ends lost 4 bases and 7 bases respectively, with 10 bases between them. Germline V gives CDR1 MRHNA, CDR2 SNTAGT. The CDR3 DNA reads as TGTGCCAGCAGTGCCGGACCCTACGGGGAGCTGTTTTTT. This gives the protein CASSAGPYGELFF.

This clone was seen a single time. The rearrangement joins TRBV6-6 to TRBJ2-5; D might be TRBD1 or TRBD2, each matching 5 bases. The J call is doubtful: the DNA matches TRBJ2-7 better. The length of the CDR3 is 14 residues. CDR1 and CDR2 from the germline V gene are MNHNY and SVGAGI (reference sequence). The CDR3, as DNA: TGTGCCAGCAGCCAGACGACCCGGGACCACGAGCAGTACTTC. It specifies CASSQTTRDHEQYF.

The V call is TRBV2, the J call TRBJ1-5, with D possibly matching TRBD1 (5 bases). Trimming took off 7 bases at V and 3 bases at J, with 16 bases between the two ends. This CDR3 is built from 15 residues. CDR1 and CDR2 from the germline V gene are SNHLY and FYNNEI. Here the CDR3 DNA reads TGTGCCAGCACCCGGGTGGGGCAGAACAATCAGCCCCAGCATTTT. It codes for CASTRVGQNNQPQHF.

This chain joins TRBV6-1 and TRBJ1-2; a possible D gene is TRBD1 (5 bases). Trimming removed 4 bases from V and 7 bases from J, with 10 bases in between. The length of the CDR3 is 12 residues. Germline assignment: CDR1 MNHNS and CDR2 SASEGT. As DNA, the CDR3 is TGTGCCAGCAGTGCCCTCGGGGGTGGCTACACCTTC. Amino acid sequence: CASSALGGGYTF.

V gene TRBV27 combines with J gene TRBJ2-3; 15 bases match TRBD2. With V trimmed by 5 bases and J by 8 bases, 8 bases remained unmatched. This CDR3 has 16 amino acids. Germline CDR1 and CDR2: MNHEY and SMNVEV (reference sequence). The CDR3, as DNA: TGTGCCAGCAGTACCGAGGGACTAGCGGGAGGACGTACGCAGTATTTT. The encoded protein is CASSTEGLAGGRTQYF.

This rearrangement joins TRBV29-1 to TRBJ1-2; D is unresolved. The CDR3 contains 12 residues. The V end was cut by 2 bases, the J end by 4 bases, with 8 bases between. The germline V gene encodes CDR1 SQVTM and CDR2 ANQGSEA. The CDR3 DNA reads TGCAGCGTTGAATCCCAATTCTATGGCTACACCTTC. Encoded protein: CSVESQFYGYTF.

This clone was seen just once. This chain uses TRBV6-1 with TRBJ2-3; 8 bases match TRBD1. Germline CDR1 reads MNHNS; CDR2 reads SASEGT. With 7 bases clipped from V and 7 bases from J, the junction kept 13 bases outside the gene matches. CDR3 length equals 15 residues. The CDR3 region is CASNDPGQGGNTQYF. For the CDR3, the DNA is TGTGCCAGCAATGATCCAGGACAGGGTGGAAATACGCAGTATTTT.

The chain employs TRBV7-7 and TRBJ2-1, with D possibly being TRBD2 (5 bases). This CDR3 region has 13 residues. Trimming cost V 4 bases and J 4 bases, with 8 bases left between them. Per germline, CDR1 SSHAT and CDR2 FNYEAQ (reference sequence). The CDR3: CASSSGLYNEQFF. In DNA, the CDR3 is TGTGCCAGCAGCTCAGGACTGTACAATGAGCAGTTCTTC.

The chain joins TRBV6-4 to TRBJ2-5; TRBD2 matches at 10 bases. With the DNA end fitting TRBJ2-7 better, the J assignment may be wrong. The germline CDR1 and CDR2 sequences are MRHNA and SNTAGT. The CDR3 sequence is 14 residues long. The CDR3 loop reads CASRSGLAAYEQYF. For the CDR3, the DNA is TGTGCCAGCAGATCAGGACTAGCGGCCTACGAGCAGTACTTC.

This rearrangement joins TRBV7-3 to TRBJ2-7; D is possibly TRBD1 (5 bases). Per the germline V gene, CDR1 is SGHTA and CDR2 is FQGTGA. The CDR3 consists of 15 residues. The V end lost 0 bases, the J end lost 3 bases, and 12 bases lay between the germline ends. CDR3 sequence (DNA): TGTGCCAGCAGCTTAACCCAGGGCTCCTTCTACGAGCAGTACTTC. Translation: CASSLTQGSFYEQYF.

Comment on this clone: Other DNA sequences within the sample encode an identical CDR3. This chain links TRBV29-1 with TRBJ2-3; D remains unclear. In germline, CDR1 is SQVTM, CDR2 ANQGSEA. The V and J ends lost 4 bases and 5 bases respectively, with 13 bases between them. The CDR3 contains 13 residues. CDR3 residues: CSVGVSGRDTQYF. Here the CDR3 DNA reads TGCAGCGTTGGGGTCTCCGGCCGAGATACGCAGTATTTT.